A selection of T cell receptor beta chains follows, all from one sample in a study of blood T cell dynamics during melanoma immunotherapy. Using immunoSEQ multiplex PCR, the repertoire was profiled, and TCRdb retains in-frame clones only, with some absent. The sample contains about 7,600 clones, approximately 81% of which appear only once. The sequencing here drew on blood, taken from a patient treated with checkpoint blockade. Receptor source: a human donor with melanoma. Each CDR3 is given without its conserved first and last residue. Fields, in order: J gene, clone size, V gene, CDR3 protein. Not every row has a clone size; where given, it reads once, few, many or a size class.

J gene: TRBJ2-7
clone size: once
V gene: TRBV4-2
CDR3 protein: ASSQDAQRGTYEQY

J gene: TRBJ1-4
clone size: once
V gene: TRBV7-9
CDR3 protein: ASSPPGESEKLF

J gene: TRBJ1-5
clone size: few
V gene: TRBV4-1
CDR3 protein: ASSQVLLNQPQH

J gene: TRBJ1-2
clone size: -
V gene: TRBV29-1
CDR3 protein: SAPTGLYGYT

J gene: TRBJ1-5
clone size: -
V gene: TRBV9
CDR3 protein: ASSPGPDQPQH

J gene: TRBJ2-5
clone size: -
V gene: TRBV5-1
CDR3 protein: ASSLQGLETQY

J gene: TRBJ1-2
clone size: few
V gene: TRBV6-5
CDR3 protein: ASSPRPGEYGYT

J gene: TRBJ1-2
clone size: -
V gene: TRBV6-5
CDR3 protein: ASSYGTGTGYT

J gene: TRBJ1-5
clone size: few
V gene: TRBV7-7
CDR3 protein: ASSLDRGQPQH

J gene: TRBJ2-7
clone size: -
V gene: TRBV28
CDR3 protein: ASSLGGAGHEQY

J gene: TRBJ2-7
clone size: -
V gene: TRBV19
CDR3 protein: ASSIRTNKAYEQY

J gene: TRBJ1-2
clone size: -
V gene: TRBV2
CDR3 protein: ASRNDGYT

J gene: TRBJ1-1
clone size: -
V gene: TRBV18
CDR3 protein: ASSLPDSTEAF

J gene: TRBJ2-2
clone size: -
V gene: TRBV29-1
CDR3 protein: SVVDRDHGELF

J gene: TRBJ1-2
clone size: -
V gene: TRBV11-2
CDR3 protein: ASSLARGDYT

J gene: TRBJ1-2
clone size: few
V gene: TRBV2
CDR3 protein: ASSSGTSYGYT

J gene: TRBJ2-7
clone size: -
V gene: TRBV7-2
CDR3 protein: ASSLARDSYYEQY

J gene: TRBJ1-2
clone size: -
V gene: TRBV11-2
CDR3 protein: ASSLGPFNYGYT

J gene: TRBJ2-5
clone size: -
V gene: TRBV2
CDR3 protein: ASSARRGSQETQY

J gene: TRBJ2-7
clone size: -
V gene: TRBV6-5
CDR3 protein: ASSPHQGNPYEQY

J gene: TRBJ2-6
clone size: -
V gene: TRBV28
CDR3 protein: ASRGLTRSYSGANVLT

J gene: TRBJ1-5
clone size: -
V gene: TRBV5-6
CDR3 protein: ASSLADQGAGQPQH

J gene: TRBJ1-2
clone size: -
V gene: TRBV5-4
CDR3 protein: ASSSTGGSNYGYT

J gene: TRBJ1-2
clone size: -
V gene: TRBV4-1
CDR3 protein: ASSQDLGVSYGYT

J gene: TRBJ2-4
clone size: -
V gene: TRBV7-7
CDR3 protein: ASSLPTGKNIQY

J gene: -
clone size: -
V gene: TRBV7-2
CDR3 protein: ASSFGGSYEQY

J gene: TRBJ1-2
clone size: -
V gene: TRBV7-8
CDR3 protein: ASSTETVTSIYGYT

J gene: TRBJ1-2
clone size: -
V gene: TRBV14
CDR3 protein: ASSLSWANYGYT

J gene: TRBJ1-5
clone size: -
V gene: TRBV2
CDR3 protein: ASSGTGGSNQPQH

J gene: TRBJ1-1
clone size: -
V gene: TRBV2
CDR3 protein: ASSRDRERTEAF

J gene: TRBJ1-1
clone size: -
V gene: TRBV7-6
CDR3 protein: ASSLMGNTEAF

J gene: TRBJ1-2
clone size: -
V gene: TRBV6-5
CDR3 protein: ASWGDRGHGYT

J gene: TRBJ1-4
clone size: few
V gene: TRBV7-9
CDR3 protein: ASSIGTEKLF

J gene: TRBJ2-1
clone size: once
V gene: TRBV5-8
CDR3 protein: ASSPGRVFSYNEQF

J gene: TRBJ1-2
clone size: -
V gene: TRBV18
CDR3 protein: ASSPTGQINYGYT

J gene: TRBJ1-1
clone size: -
V gene: TRBV5-1
CDR3 protein: ASSYSNTEAF

J gene: TRBJ1-3
clone size: -
V gene: TRBV15
CDR3 protein: ATSDRYPQSAGNTIY

J gene: TRBJ1-4
clone size: -
V gene: TRBV11-2
CDR3 protein: ASSLVGGTGEKLF

J gene: TRBJ1-6
clone size: once
V gene: TRBV15
CDR3 protein: ATSRDLGGVPLH

J gene: TRBJ2-7
clone size: -
V gene: TRBV5-6
CDR3 protein: ASSRWDSPYEQY

J gene: TRBJ1-1
clone size: -
V gene: TRBV11-2
CDR3 protein: ASSWGGTNTEAF

J gene: TRBJ1-5
clone size: few
V gene: TRBV19
CDR3 protein: ASSIAKGRQPQH

J gene: TRBJ2-5
clone size: -
V gene: TRBV2
CDR3 protein: ASSPRWEQY

J gene: TRBJ2-1
clone size: -
V gene: TRBV5-1
CDR3 protein: ASSLGTGSDEQF

J gene: TRBJ1-1
clone size: -
V gene: TRBV6-1
CDR3 protein: ASNFVQGGTEAF

J gene: TRBJ1-2
clone size: -
V gene: TRBV6-1
CDR3 protein: ASSEGRTYGYT

J gene: TRBJ1-1
clone size: -
V gene: TRBV7-9
CDR3 protein: ASSLMGNTEAF

J gene: TRBJ2-1
clone size: -
V gene: TRBV5-4
CDR3 protein: ASSHMNNEQF

J gene: TRBJ2-7
clone size: -
V gene: TRBV2
CDR3 protein: ASTQDRYSYEQY

J gene: TRBJ1-2
clone size: -
V gene: TRBV5-4
CDR3 protein: ASSWGVRGAGGYT

J gene: TRBJ1-2
clone size: -
V gene: TRBV5-1
CDR3 protein: ASSLDGRYGYT

J gene: TRBJ1-1
clone size: -
V gene: TRBV4-1
CDR3 protein: ASSRSDRRTEAF

J gene: TRBJ1-5
clone size: few
V gene: TRBV19
CDR3 protein: ASAWVFRNQPQH

J gene: TRBJ1-2
clone size: few
V gene: TRBV7-9
CDR3 protein: ASSYNYGYT

J gene: TRBJ1-5
clone size: -
V gene: TRBV2
CDR3 protein: ASSEPRGRNQPQH

J gene: TRBJ1-1
clone size: -
V gene: TRBV11-2
CDR3 protein: ASSPILPGSRTEAF

J gene: TRBJ1-4
clone size: -
V gene: TRBV4-1
CDR3 protein: ASSQGEYATNEKLF

J gene: TRBJ1-5
clone size: once
V gene: TRBV5-1
CDR3 protein: ASSLDPGERQPQH